The rows below give T cell receptor beta chains drawn from one sample of a study of blood T cells in healthy people across ages. TCRdb reprocessed the 5' RACE reads via MiXCR and lists one record per CDR3 protein. Of 500,000 to 650,000 distinct CDR3 sequences in the sample, 25% to 35% were seen once. These data also featured in a second study, about T cells of mothers and their children.

Sequencing input: blood. These receptors were obtained from a boy aged 2 to 9 in good health. The CDR3 runs from the conserved cysteine through the conserved F or W. Fields, in order: V gene, clone size, D gene, J gene, CDR3 DNA, CDR3 protein. A D gene is named only where the DNA matches it firmly. Clone size is stated in some rows and not others, as once, few, many or a class when expanded.

TRBV20-1,few,TRBD1,TRBJ2-7,TGCAGTGCCACCATCTATGCCGGGACAGGGGATTCATCATCCATCTACGAGCAGTACTTC,CSATIYAGTGDSSSIYEQYF
TRBV3-1,NA,NA,TRBJ2-7,TGTGCCAGCAGCCATCTAGGCTACGAGCAGTACTTC,CASSHLGYEQYF
TRBV14,few,NA,TRBJ2-4,TGTGCCAGCAGCCAAGGCGGAGGCCTCGCCATTCAGTACTTC,CASSQGGGLAIQYF
TRBV11-1,few,TRBD1,TRBJ2-7,TGTGCCAGCAGCTTAACGACCGGGACAGGGGGCGGTGAGCAGTACTTC,CASSLTTGTGGGEQYF
TRBV29-1,NA,TRBD2,TRBJ2-5,TGCAGCGTTGACGGGACTAGGCCTTTGGAGACCCAGTACTTC,CSVDGTRPLETQYF
TRBV7-2,NA,NA,TRBJ2-7,TGTGCCAGCAGCTTAGCGCGGGGTTCAATTGGCGAGCTGTACTTC,CASSLARGSIGELYF
TRBV7-9,few,TRBD2,TRBJ2-3,TGTGCCAGCAACCTCCTAACTAGCGGGAGAAATACGCAGTATTTT,CASNLLTSGRNTQYF
TRBV10-3,NA,NA,TRBJ2-7,TGTGCCATCAGTGGGGCGGTTTACGAGCAGTACTTC,CAISGAVYEQYF
TRBV7-2,NA,TRBD1,TRBJ2-4,TGTGCCAGCAGCCCACCAGGGGGCATTCAGTACTTC,CASSPPGGIQYF
TRBV5-1,NA,NA,TRBJ2-1,TGCGCCAGCAGCTTGAGGCGGGGCCGTTACAATGAACAGTTCTTC,CASSLRRGRYNEQFF
TRBV27,few,NA,TRBJ1-1,TGTGCCAGCAGTTTAAAGTGGGTAGGGACCACTGAAGCTTTCTTT,CASSLKWVGTTEAFF
TRBV28,NA,NA,TRBJ2-7,TGTGCCAGCAGTCGCTTGAGTACGGCCGGGGCCTACGAGCAGTACTTC,CASSRLSTAGAYEQYF
TRBV5-1,NA,TRBD1,TRBJ1-5,TGCGCCAGCAGCTGGACAGGGGATAGCAATCAGCCCCAGCATTTT,CASSWTGDSNQPQHF
TRBV12-3/TRBV12-4,NA,NA,TRBJ1-4,TGTGCCAGCAGTTTAGGAGGTCGGAAACTGTTTTTT,CASSLGGRKLFF
TRBV20-1,few,TRBD2,TRBJ2-2,TGCAGTGCTCCTGGGGCTAGCGGGAATACTGGGACCGGGGAGCTGTTTTTT,CSAPGASGNTGTGELFF
TRBV27,few,NA,TRBJ2-5,TGTGCCAGCAGTTTATTCGGAAACCAAGAGACCCAGTACTTC,CASSLFGNQETQYF
TRBV6-1,NA,NA,TRBJ1-2,TGTGCCAGCAGATTACCGGGACGGGGGATCTATGGCTACACCTTC,CASRLPGRGIYGYTF
TRBV5-1,NA,NA,TRBJ2-1,TGCGCCAGCAGCCGGCAGGGAGGCGAGCAGCTCTTC,CASSRQGGEQLF
TRBV5-5,few,NA,TRBJ1-1,TGTGCCAGCAGCTCCGTCTCTGAACATTCGAACACTGAAGCTTTCTTT,CASSSVSEHSNTEAFF
TRBV20-1,NA,NA,TRBJ1-1,TGCAGTGCCAGAGGGGATACTGAAGCTTTCTTT,CSARGDTEAFF
TRBV6-5,NA,NA,TRBJ2-5,TGTGCCAGCAGTTACTCGGGTAGGGACCAAGAGACCCAGTACTTC,CASSYSGRDQETQYF
TRBV5-1,NA,TRBD2,TRBJ2-7,TGCGCCAGCAGCTTGGCCGGAACTAGCGGGAGATACGAGCAGTACTTC,CASSLAGTSGRYEQYF
TRBV30,NA,NA,TRBJ2-7,TGTGCCTGGAGCCGAAAGAAGCAGTACTTC,CAWSRKKQYF
TRBV12-5,NA,NA,TRBJ2-7,TGTTCCCGTTTTTCTTGGGCTACCTACGAGCAGTACTTC,CSRFSWATYEQYF
TRBV10-3,NA,NA,TRBJ1-6,TGTGCCATCACCTCGGACACAAATAATTCACCCCTCCACTTT,CAITSDTNNSPLHF
TRBV7-9,NA,NA,TRBJ1-1,TGTGCCAGCAGCTTAAGGGATGTCGGGGATTGGGACACTGAAGCTTTCTTT,CASSLRDVGDWDTEAFF
TRBV10-1,NA,NA,TRBJ2-7,TGCGCCAGCAGTGTGGGCGACAACTACGAGCAGTACTTC,CASSVGDNYEQYF
TRBV5-5,few,NA,TRBJ2-1,TGTGCCAGCACCTCAAACCCCTCCAGGAATGAGCAGTTCTTC,CASTSNPSRNEQFF
TRBV18,NA,TRBD2,TRBJ2-3,TGTGCCAGCTCACCACTAGCGGGGGTGGCCGGCACAGATACGCAGTATTTT,CASSPLAGVAGTDTQYF
TRBV13,NA,NA,TRBJ2-3,TGTGCCAGCAGCCCCCATGGCGATACGCAGTATTTT,CASSPHGDTQYF
TRBV9,few,NA,TRBJ2-7,TGTGCCAGCAGCCCTAAACCGGGCGGACCCTACGAGCAGTACTTC,CASSPKPGGPYEQYF
TRBV20-1,NA,TRBD2,TRBJ2-7,TGCAGTGCTAGGGGCAGGTCGGGAGGCCTGCATACGGAGCAGTACTTC,CSARGRSGGLHTEQYF
TRBV9,few,TRBD2,TRBJ2-5,TGTGCCAGCAGCGGCCTTGCGCGGGGGGGCAGAGAGACCCAGTACTTC,CASSGLARGGRETQYF
TRBV11-2,NA,NA,TRBJ1-2,TGTGCCAGCAGCCCGAATGACATCTATGGCTACACCTTC,CASSPNDIYGYTF
TRBV3-1,few,TRBD1,TRBJ2-7,TGTGCCAGCAGCCAGGGACAGGGGATTCGGATCTACGAGCAGTACTTC,CASSQGQGIRIYEQYF
TRBV6-4,NA,NA,TRBJ1-5,TGTGCCAGCAGTGATACGAGCACCGGGCCCCAGCATTTT,CASSDTSTGPQHF